One TCR beta chain is described in this entry. A read error likely explains this, since a far larger clone differs by one base. Other DNA sequences in the sample encode the same CDR3. These data belong to a study of shared clonotypes between healthy human individuals. The assay ran at deep level. Generated by immunoSEQ multiplex PCR, the TCRdb table keeps only in-frame clones and is missing some. The sample carries 850,000 to 1,200,000 clones, about 74% recorded once. The V end was cut by 4 bases, the J end by 4 bases, with 12 bases between. Germline CDR1 MNHNS, CDR2 SASEGT. The CDR3 sequence is 14 residues long. The donors, healthy adults who were HIV-negative, had experienced no recent acute infections or vaccinations.

Sample: memory CD4+ T cells sorted from blood. The subset denotes: CD45RA-negative fraction. The V gene is TRBV6-1, the J gene TRBJ2-3, with TRBD2 as a possible D gene (6 bases). The TCR comes from a man between 18 and 29 years old in good health. The CDR3 spells CASSGQSGADTQYF. CDR3 DNA: TGTGCCAGCAGTGGGCAATCGGGGGCAGATACGCAGTATTTT.